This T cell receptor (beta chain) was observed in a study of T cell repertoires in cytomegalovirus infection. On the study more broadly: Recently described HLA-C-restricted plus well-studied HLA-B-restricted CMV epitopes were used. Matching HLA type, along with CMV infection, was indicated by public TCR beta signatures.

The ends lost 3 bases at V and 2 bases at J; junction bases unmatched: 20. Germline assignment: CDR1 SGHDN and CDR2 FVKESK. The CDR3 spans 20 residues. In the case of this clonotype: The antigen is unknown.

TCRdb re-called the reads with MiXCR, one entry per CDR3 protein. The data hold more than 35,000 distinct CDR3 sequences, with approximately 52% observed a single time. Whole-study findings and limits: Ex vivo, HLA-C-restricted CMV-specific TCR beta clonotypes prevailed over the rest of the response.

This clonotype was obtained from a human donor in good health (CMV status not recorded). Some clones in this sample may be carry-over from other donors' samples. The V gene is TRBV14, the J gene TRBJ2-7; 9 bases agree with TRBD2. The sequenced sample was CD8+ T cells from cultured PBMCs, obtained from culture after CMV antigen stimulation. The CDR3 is CASSQSSPGLAGLGTYEQYF. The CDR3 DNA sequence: TGTGCCAGCAGCCAGAGCAGCCCGGGACTAGCAGGCTTGGGTACCTACGAGCAGTACTTC.